These 3 T cell receptor beta chains originate from one sample sequenced in a study of Ad26.COV2.S vaccination and SARS-CoV-2 variants. TCRdb keeps only in-frame clones here, not all; method: immunoSEQ multiplex PCR. The profile covers around 500,000 clones, with 80% to 90% appearing a single time and roughly 1.7% taken by the ten largest. Treatment defined: about 20 received Ad26.COV2.S at low or high dose, single or two shots; 5 received placebo; per-sample allocation not given. The samples were gathered on day 63 after the first injection of vaccine or placebo. The sequencing used peripheral blood, collected in a trial of Ad26.COV2.S vaccine versus placebo. Receptor source: a person aged 18-60 years who received the Ad26.COV2.S COVID-19 vaccine or a placebo.

The rearrangement joins TRBV30 to TRBJ2-7, with 8 bases fitting TRBD2. Germline values: CDR1 GTSNPN, CDR2 SVGIG (reference sequence). This CDR3 contains 15 residues. V lost 0 bases, J lost 3 bases, and 7 bases stayed unmatched. The CDR3 loop reads CAWSVRGGLNYEQYF. In nucleotides, the CDR3 is TGTGCCTGGAGTGTACGGGGGGGCCTGAACTACGAGCAGTACTTC. Combining the CDR3 with reference TRBV30 and TRBJ2-7 gives the whole variable domain SQTIHQWPATLVQPVGSPLSLECTVEGTSNPNLYWYRQAAGRGLQLLFYSVGIGQISSEVPQNLSASRPQDRQFILSSKKLLLSDSGFYLCAWSVRGGLNYEQYFGPGTRLTVT.

The chain recombines TRBV7-9 with TRBJ2-1; D gene unclear. The V end was cut by 1 base, the J end by 6 bases, with 16 bases between. Germline values: CDR1 SEHNR, CDR2 FQNEAQ (reference sequence). The CDR3 extends over 16 amino acids. The DNA of the CDR3 is TGTGCCAGCAGCTTAGTCCCCCCCGTGGCGCCCAATGAGCAGTTCTTC. Residues: CASSLVPPVAPNEQFF.

This sequence joins TRBV6-2 or TRBV6-3 and TRBJ2-3, with D hard to call. The CDR3 runs 15 residues. V lost 0 bases and J 4 bases, leaving 11 bases between the germline ends. The germline CDR1 and CDR2 sequences are MNHEY and SVGEGT. The CDR3 here is CASSYSPVGPDTQYF. In DNA, the CDR3 is TGTGCCAGCAGTTACTCCCCAGTGGGCCCAGATACGCAGTATTTT.